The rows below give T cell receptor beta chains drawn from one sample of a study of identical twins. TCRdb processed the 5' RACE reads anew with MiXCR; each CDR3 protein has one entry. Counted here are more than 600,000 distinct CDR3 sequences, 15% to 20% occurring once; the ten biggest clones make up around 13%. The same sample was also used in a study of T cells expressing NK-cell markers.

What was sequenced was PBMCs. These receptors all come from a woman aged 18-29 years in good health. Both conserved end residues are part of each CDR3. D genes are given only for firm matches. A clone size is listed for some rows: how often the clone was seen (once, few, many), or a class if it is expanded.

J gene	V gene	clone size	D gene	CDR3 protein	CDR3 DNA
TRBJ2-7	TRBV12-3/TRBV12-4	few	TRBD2	CASSLRATSGEGEQYF	TGTGCCAGCAGTTTAAGGGCGACTAGCGGGGAAGGAGAGCAGTACTTC
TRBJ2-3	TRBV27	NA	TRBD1	CATRGLGQGTDTQYF	TGTGCCACGAGGGGTCTGGGACAGGGGACAGATACGCAGTATTTT
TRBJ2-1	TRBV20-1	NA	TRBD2	CSAWKGTMPYNEQFF	TGCAGTGCTTGGAAGGGGACTATGCCTTACAATGAGCAGTTCTTC
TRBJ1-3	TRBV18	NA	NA	CASSPRGDENTIYF	TGTGCCAGCTCACCGCGTGGGGATGAAAACACCATATATTTT
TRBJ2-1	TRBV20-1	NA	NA	CSAGWTRWNEQFF	TGCAGTGCTGGATGGACTCGGTGGAATGAGCAGTTCTTC
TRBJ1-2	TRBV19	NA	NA	CASTLWGSNYGYTF	TGTGCCAGTACCCTATGGGGCAGTAACTATGGCTACACCTTC
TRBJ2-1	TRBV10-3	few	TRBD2	CAIRGTSNEQFF	TGTGCCATCAGGGGGACTAGCAATGAGCAGTTCTTC
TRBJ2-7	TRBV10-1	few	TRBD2	CASSDPSGRNYEQYF	TGCGCCAGCAGTGATCCTAGCGGGAGAAACTACGAGCAGTACTTC
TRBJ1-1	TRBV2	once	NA	CASSRGPGAFF	TGTGCCAGCAGCAGGGGACCCGGAGCTTTCTTT
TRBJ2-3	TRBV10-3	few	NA	CAIRGGEGDTQYF	TGTGCCATCAGGGGGGGCGAAGGAGATACGCAGTATTTT
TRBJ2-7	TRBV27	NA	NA	CASSYGDSRTYEQYF	TGTGCCAGCAGTTATGGGGACTCGAGAACCTACGAGCAGTACTTC
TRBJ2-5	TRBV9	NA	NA	CASNGKGGQETQYF	TGTGCCAGCAATGGAAAGGGAGGCCAAGAGACCCAGTACTTC
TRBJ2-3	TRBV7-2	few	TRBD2	CASSFRLAGGTQYF	TGTGCCAGCAGCTTTAGGCTAGCGGGAGGTACGCAGTATTTT
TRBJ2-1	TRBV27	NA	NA	CASSRGVYNEQFF	TGTGCCAGCAGTAGGGGGGTTTACAATGAGCAGTTCTTC
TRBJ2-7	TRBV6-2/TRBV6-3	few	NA	CASADPGTNTYEQYF	TGTGCCAGCGCCGATCCAGGAACGAATACCTACGAGCAGTACTTC
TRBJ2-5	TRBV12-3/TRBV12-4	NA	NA	CASREVGRTQYF	TGTGCCAGCAGGGAAGTAGGGAGGACCCAGTACTTC
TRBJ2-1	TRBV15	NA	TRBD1	CATSHRDRGNEQFF	TGTGCCACCAGCCACCGGGACAGGGGCAATGAGCAGTTCTTC
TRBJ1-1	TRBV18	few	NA	CASSPDRGDEAFF	TGTGCCAGCTCACCAGATAGAGGCGATGAAGCTTTCTTT
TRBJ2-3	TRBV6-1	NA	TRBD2	CASSRPGLAGDTDTQYF	TGTGCCAGCAGTAGGCCGGGACTAGCGGGGGACACAGATACGCAGTATTTT
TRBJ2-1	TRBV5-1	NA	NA	CASSLVLAGTSYNEQFF	TGCGCCAGCAGCTTGGTGTTGGCGGGGACCTCCTACAATGAGCAGTTCTTC
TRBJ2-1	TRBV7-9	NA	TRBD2	CASSLGLGLAGERQFF	TGTGCCAGCAGCTTAGGCTTGGGACTAGCGGGGGAGAGGCAGTTCTTC
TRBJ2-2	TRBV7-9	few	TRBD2	CAAERGLTGELFF	TGTGCCGCCGAGCGGGGGTTAACCGGGGAGCTGTTTTTT
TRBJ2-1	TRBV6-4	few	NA	CASAPTGVGEQFF	TGTGCCAGCGCCCCGACCGGCGTGGGTGAGCAGTTCTTC
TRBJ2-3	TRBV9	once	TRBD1	CASSAPGDRYTDTQYF	TGTGCCAGCAGCGCTCCTGGGGACAGATACACAGATACGCAGTATTTT
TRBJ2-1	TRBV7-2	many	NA	CASSLVVTDNYGEQFF	TGTGCCAGCAGCTTAGTTGTAACAGACAACTATGGTGAGCAGTTCTTC